What follows describes a single TCR beta chain. Germline loops: CDR1 SEHNR, CDR2 FQNEAQ (reference sequence). Trimming cost V 6 bases and J 5 bases; bases outside gene matches: 9. The CDR3 runs 15 residues. This entry comes from a study of blood T cell repertoires in COVID-19. Original processing methods: Reference gene primer amplification gave nucleated cell count estimates. Clones were read by immunoSEQ multiplex PCR, and TCRdb kept only the in-frame ones, dropping some. V and J calls and clone size are copied from that table; D and trimming were computed from the DNA. The table includes about 180,000 clones, about 85% detected once.

This rearrangement joins TRBV7-9 to TRBJ2-7, with TRBD1 matching over 11 bases. The sample was peripheral blood. The sequence was obtained from a woman of 80 years or more with acute or convalescent COVID-19. In nucleotides, the CDR3 is TGTGCCAGCAGGATCCGGGACAGGGGGAAGGACGAGCAGTACTTC. Amino acid sequence: CASRIRDRGKDEQYF.